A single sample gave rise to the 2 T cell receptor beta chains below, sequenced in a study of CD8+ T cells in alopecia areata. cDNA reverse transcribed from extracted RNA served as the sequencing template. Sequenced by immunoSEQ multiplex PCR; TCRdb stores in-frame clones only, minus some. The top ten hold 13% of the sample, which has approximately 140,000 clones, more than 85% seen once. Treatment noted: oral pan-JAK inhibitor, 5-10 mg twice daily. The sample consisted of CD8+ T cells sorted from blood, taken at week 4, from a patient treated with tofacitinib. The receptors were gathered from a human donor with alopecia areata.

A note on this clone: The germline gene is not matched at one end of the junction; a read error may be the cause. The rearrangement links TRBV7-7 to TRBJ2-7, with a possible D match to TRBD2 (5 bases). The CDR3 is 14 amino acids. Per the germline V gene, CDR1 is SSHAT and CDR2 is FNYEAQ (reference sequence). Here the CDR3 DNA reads TGTGCTAGCAGCTTAGAGGGCGGTTCCTACGAGCAGTACTTC. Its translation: CASSLEGGSYEQYF.

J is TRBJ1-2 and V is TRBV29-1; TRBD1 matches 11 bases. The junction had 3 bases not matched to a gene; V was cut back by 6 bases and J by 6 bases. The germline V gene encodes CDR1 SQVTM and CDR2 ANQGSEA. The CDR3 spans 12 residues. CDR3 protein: CSVGQGANGYTF. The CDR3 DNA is TGCAGCGTCGGACAGGGGGCGAATGGCTACACCTTC.